This TCR beta chain was captured in a study of regulatory T cells in long-lasting Graves disease. Looking at the study overall: New Graves' disease cases had less than 3 months of antithyroid drugs.

Sequencing libraries for TCR beta were prepared with iRepertoire HTBI primers and Arm-PCR of CDR3 regions. TCRdb used MiXCR to reprocess the multiplex PCR reads, holding one entry per CDR3 protein. Of some 220,000 distinct CDR3 sequences in the sample, roughly 20% were seen once. This clonotype was seen ten or more times. The time point is: newly diagnosed GD, antithyroid drugs for less than 3 months. There was RNA extracted from PBMCs, and the TCR library was made from it. Another study also made use of these data, one on T cells in Graves' hyperthyroidism and ophthalmopathy.

The sample was peripheral blood mononuclear cells (PBMCs), taken at new diagnosis, from a patient treated with antithyroid drugs. This TCR derives from a woman in her twenties or thirties with Graves disease.

The chain's CDR3 is CASSKGGQGERYGYTF. Written as DNA, the CDR3 is TGTGCCAGCAGTAAGGGGGGACAGGGAGAACGCTATGGCTACACCTTC. This chain uses TRBV6-1 with TRBJ1-2, with 9 bases matching TRBD1. The CDR3 consists of 16 residues. With V trimmed by 5 bases and J by 4 bases, 11 bases remained unmatched. Germline V gene data show CDR1 as MNHNS and CDR2 as SASEGT.